Listed below are T cell receptor beta chains from one sample, sequenced in a study of OX40 agonist ivuxolimab in advanced cancers. Sequenced by immunoSEQ multiplex PCR; TCRdb stores in-frame clones only, minus some. The repertoire includes approximately 53,000 clones, 85% to 95% of them detected once, and approximately 25% sits in the top ten. The source material was CD4+ or CD8+ T cells sorted from blood, sampled in a trial of the OX40 agonist ivuxolimab. These receptor sequences come from an adult with an advanced solid tumor such as melanoma, head and neck, liver or kidney cancer. CDR3s include the opening cysteine and the closing phenylalanine or tryptophan. A D gene is named only where the DNA matches it firmly. Some rows have no size entry. The others give once, few or many, or a class for an expanded clone.

D	V	J	size	CDR3	DNA
-	TRBV19	TRBJ1-1	-	CASSIGLTEAFF	TGTGCCAGTAGTATCGGGCTCACTGAAGCTTTCTTT
TRBD2	TRBV4-3	TRBJ2-7	once	CASSQARTRIPYEQYF	TGCGCCAGCAGCCAAGCTCGGACTAGGATCCCATACGAGCAGTACTTC
-	TRBV13	TRBJ1-1	-	CASSATGHRAFF	TGTGCCAGCAGCGCCACAGGGCACAGAGCTTTCTTT
-	TRBV11-2	TRBJ2-5	-	CASPQGGETQYF	TGTGCCAGCCCGCAGGGTGGGGAGACCCAGTACTTC
-	TRBV4-3	TRBJ1-2	-	CASSQVAGRGTGYGYTF	TGCGCCAGCAGCCAAGTCGCTGGGCGGGGAACGGGCTATGGCTACACCTTC
TRBD1	TRBV7-9	TRBJ2-1	-	CASNGQGAFGFAYNEQFF	TGTGCCAGCAACGGACAGGGGGCTTTTGGGTTCGCCTACAATGAGCAGTTCTTC
-	TRBV7-6	TRBJ2-7	once	CASSLAGGAYEQYF	TGTGCCAGCAGCTTAGCGGGCGGGGCCTACGAGCAGTACTTC
TRBD2	TRBV6-4	TRBJ2-2	-	CASSDGTSGSTGELFF	TGTGCCAGCAGTGACGGGACTAGCGGGAGCACCGGGGAGCTGTTTTTT
-	TRBV9	TRBJ1-1	-	CASSASGARGNTEAFF	TGTGCCAGCAGCGCGTCAGGGGCCCGCGGGAACACTGAAGCTTTCTTT
-	TRBV6-1	TRBJ2-2	-	CAIHPIITGELFF	TGTGCCATCCACCCGATAATCACCGGGGAGCTGTTTTTT
-	TRBV21-1	TRBJ2-2	-	CASSKVKQGENTGELFF	TGTGCCAGCAGCAAAGTAAAACAGGGGGAGAACACCGGGGAGCTGTTTTTT
-	TRBV7-2	TRBJ2-7	-	CASSLTSNYEQYF	TGTGCCAGCAGCTTGACTAGTAACTACGAGCAGTACTTC
-	TRBV5-5	TRBJ2-7	-	CASSWQGSYEQYF	TGTGCCAGCAGCTGGCAGGGTTCCTACGAGCAGTACTTC
-	TRBV5-6	TRBJ1-1	-	CASSYIGEAFF	TGTGCCAGCAGCTACATCGGAGAAGCTTTCTTT
-	TRBV4-1	TRBJ2-1	few	CASSQATGTISYNEQFF	TGCGCCAGCAGCCAGGCAACCGGGACAATCTCCTACAATGAGCAGTTCTTC
TRBD1	TRBV5-1	TRBJ2-3	-	CASSPGTGGPDTQYF	TGCGCCAGCAGCCCCGGGACAGGGGGCCCAGATACGCAGTATTTT
TRBD2	TRBV27	TRBJ2-1	-	CASSQLAGVGYNEQFF	TGTGCCAGCAGTCAGCTAGCGGGAGTTGGCTACAATGAGCAGTTCTTC
TRBD2	TRBV25-1	TRBJ2-7	-	CASSETRPEREEIEQYF	TGTGCCAGCAGTGAAACCCGCCCGGAGCGGGAGGAGATCGAGCAGTACTTC
-	TRBV28	TRBJ2-5	-	CASRDVWEQETQYF	TGTGCCAGCAGGGATGTTTGGGAACAAGAGACCCAGTACTTC
-	TRBV4-1	TRBJ2-2	-	CASSQETGTLGTGELFF	TGCGCCAGCAGCCAAGAAACCGGGACGTTGGGCACCGGGGAGCTGTTTTTT
-	TRBV29-1	TRBJ2-5	-	CSLLVETQYF	TGCAGCCTCCTAGTAGAGACCCAGTACTTC
-	TRBV29-1	TRBJ2-5	few	CSVEERLAETQYF	TGCAGCGTTGAAGAGAGGCTAGCGGAGACCCAGTACTTC
-	TRBV28	TRBJ1-1	once	CASSGRAVSAFF	TGTGCCAGCTCCGGGAGGGCGGTGAGTGCTTTCTTT
TRBD2	TRBV7-8	TRBJ2-5	-	CASSRKRGVQETQYF	TGTGCCAGCAGCCGTAAACGGGGGGTGCAAGAGACCCAGTACTTC
TRBD1	TRBV6-6	TRBJ2-2	-	CASSTRDRDYTGELFF	TGTGCCAGCAGTACCCGGGACAGGGATTACACCGGGGAGCTGTTTTTT
TRBD1	TRBV25-1	TRBJ1-1	once	CAKLRGHADTEAFF	TGTGCCAAGCTGAGGGGGCATGCGGACACTGAAGCTTTCTTT
TRBD2	TRBV27	TRBJ2-7	-	CASSLDGTTYEQYF	TGTGCCAGCAGTTTGGATGGGACTACCTACGAGCAGTACTTC
-	TRBV5-8	TRBJ2-1	once	CASSLRVAYNEQFF	TGTGCCAGCAGCTTGAGAGTAGCCTACAATGAGCAGTTCTTC
-	TRBV27	TRBJ2-1	-	CASSPSESSTNEQFF	TGTGCCAGCAGTCCCTCTGAGTCTAGCACAAATGAGCAGTTCTTC
-	TRBV27	TRBJ1-2	-	CASSLSPTVGYTF	TGTGCCAGCAGTTTAAGTCCGACAGTTGGCTACACCTTC
TRBD2	TRBV12-5	TRBJ2-1	-	CASGDTSGPDNEQFF	TGTGCTAGTGGTGATACTAGCGGCCCGGACAATGAGCAGTTCTTC
TRBD1	TRBV27	TRBJ1-2	-	CASSLTTGGHYGYTF	TGTGCCAGCAGTTTAACGACAGGGGGCCACTATGGCTACACCTTC
-	TRBV4-1	TRBJ1-1	-	CASSQGISTEAFF	TGCGCCAGCAGCCAAGGGATCTCGACAGAAGCTTTCTTT
-	TRBV11-2	TRBJ2-7	-	CASSFLSRGSPYEQYF	TGTGCCAGCAGCTTTTTGAGCAGGGGTTCCCCCTACGAGCAGTACTTC
-	TRBV14	TRBJ1-2	once	CASSQAWEAYGYTF	TGTGCCAGCAGCCAAGCGTGGGAGGCGTATGGCTACACCTTC
TRBD2	TRBV15	TRBJ2-5	-	CATSRVPYSGRGETQYF	TGTGCCACCAGCAGAGTACCCTATAGCGGGAGAGGGGAGACCCAGTACTTC
TRBD2	TRBV7-2	TRBJ2-7	-	CASSYQAGGYEQYF	TGTGCCAGCAGTTATCAAGCGGGAGGGTACGAGCAGTACTTC